This TCR beta chain was identified during a study of spatial heterogeneity in lung cancer. Every cDNA TCR molecule received its own unique molecular identifier. TCRdb processed the 5' RACE reads anew with MiXCR; each CDR3 protein has one entry. The table shows 20,000 to 25,000 distinct CDR3 sequences, with around 9.7% occurring only once. In its sample, this clonotype was seen many times. As yet, its antigen is unknown. The CDR3 contains 18 residues. V lost 1 base and J lost 7; bases outside the gene matches: 17. Germline V gene lookup returns CDR1 SEHNR and CDR2 FQNEAQ (reference sequence). Time point described: blood at routine non-recurrence follow-up after resection. Whole-study findings and limits: Ubiquitous expanded tumor TCRs surfaced in blood more at resection than they did at follow-up.

The rearrangement links TRBV7-9 to TRBJ2-5, with 8 bases fitting TRBD2. The sample was PBMCs, taken at follow-up. This receptor was identified in a male donor with early-stage non-small cell lung cancer. This CDR3 reads CASSLVGGWSGGVGTQYF. The CDR3 bases are TGTGCCAGCAGCTTAGTTGGTGGTTGGAGCGGGGGCGTCGGGACCCAGTACTTC.